The 21 T cell receptor beta chains reported below all come from one sample, sequenced in a study of shared clonotypes between healthy human individuals. Profiling relied on immunoSEQ multiplex PCR, and the TCRdb table lists in-frame clones only, not all of them. This sample has millions of clones, with 85% to 95% found just once. The specimen was naive CD4+ T cells from PBMCs. The subset denotes: CD45RA+ positively selected. These TCRs come from a man between 18 and 35 years old in good health. Some clones in this sample may be carry-over from other donors' samples.

V and J are TRBV5-1 and TRBJ2-7; D remains ambiguous. CDR1 and CDR2 (germline): SGHRS, YFSETQ. The germline V and J ends were trimmed by 1 base and 2 bases, with 7 bases remaining between them. There are 13 residues in the CDR3. CDR3 sequence reads: CASSLSSPYEQYF. The CDR3 bases are TGCGCCAGCAGCTTGTCAAGTCCCTACGAGCAGTACTTC.

The V and J genes are TRBV30 and TRBJ1-1; no clear D gene. The germline V gene encodes CDR1 GTSNPN and CDR2 SVGIG (reference sequence). The CDR3 contains 9 residues. CDR3 region: CAFPGEAFF. The DNA of the CDR3 is TGTGCTTTTCCTGGTGAAGCTTTCTTT.

This chain uses TRBV2 with TRBJ2-2; 14 positions match TRBD2. With 6 bases clipped from V and 6 bases from J, the junction kept 9 bases outside the gene matches. The CDR3 length is 17 residues. The germline V gene encodes CDR1 SNHLY and CDR2 FYNNEI. This CDR3 reads CASSLEGGLAGAGELFF. The CDR3 DNA is TGTGCCAGCAGCCTTGAGGGGGGACTAGCGGGAGCCGGGGAGCTGTTTTTT.

Note on this clone: Different DNA sequences within this sample yield the same CDR3. The chain links TRBV7-3 to TRBJ2-3, with D unclear. Trimming left V 5 bases short and J 6 bases short, with 12 bases between. CDR1 SGHTA and CDR2 FQGTGA come from the germline V gene. This CDR3 is 13 amino acids long. The CDR3 loop reads CASSPNPGDTQYF. In DNA form, the CDR3 reads TGTGCCAGCAGCCCTAACCCAGGTGATACGCAGTATTTT. The full variable domain, rest sourced from reference TRBV7-3 and TRBJ2-3, is GAGVSQTPSNKVTEKGKYVELRCDPISGHTALYWYRQSLGQGPEFLIYFQGTGAADDSGLPNDRFFAVRPEGSVSTLKIQRTERGDSAVYLCASSPNPGDTQYFGPGTRLTVL.

This clone was seen a single time. The gene calls are TRBV28 and TRBJ1-1; weak D call: TRBD1 (5 bases). The germline CDR1 and CDR2 sequences are MDHEN and SYDVKM. There are 15 residues in the CDR3. With 3 bases removed from V and 3 bases from J, the gap between germline ends came to 14 bases. For the CDR3, the DNA is TGTGCCAGCAGTTTGGCAGGGAATCAATACACTGAAGCTTTCTTT. It encodes CASSLAGNQYTEAFF.

The chain has TRBV4-3 and TRBJ2-3, with 10 bases aligning to TRBD1. Trimming at V came to 4 bases and at J to 2 bases, leaving 6 bases not matched to a gene. This CDR3 comprises 16 residues. Germline V gene sequence: CDR1 LGHNA, CDR2 YSLEER. Here the CDR3 reads CASSPRDRGYTDTQYF. CDR3 coding DNA: TGCGCCAGCAGCCCCCGGGACAGGGGTTACACAGATACGCAGTATTTT.

Regarding this clone: Other DNA sequences from this sample encode an identical CDR3 as well. V usage is TRBV7-2 and J usage is TRBJ2-7; TRBD1 aligns across 12 bases. The germline CDR1 and CDR2 sequences are SGHTA and FQGNSA. V lost 5 bases to trimming and J lost 2 bases; unmatched junction nucleotides: 1. The CDR3 runs to 14 residues. The CDR3 DNA sequence: TGTGCCAGCAGCCGGGACAGGGGGCCCTACGAGCAGTACTTC. It translates to CASSRDRGPYEQYF.

The chain employs TRBV19 and TRBJ1-4; D not certain. The CDR3 sequence is 14 residues long. Germline assignment: CDR1 LNHDA and CDR2 SQIVND (reference sequence). Trimming took 5 bases from V and 4 from J, leaving 11 bases between them. DNA for the CDR3: TGTGCCAGTAGTGAGGGCAGACTTAATGAAAAACTGTTTTTT. Its translation: CASSEGRLNEKLFF.

The chain joins TRBV5-4 to TRBJ2-5, with D perhaps matching TRBD1 (5 bases). This CDR3 comprises 16 residues. The V end lost 2 bases, the J end lost 1 base, and 15 bases lay between the germline ends. Germline assignment: CDR1 SGHNT and CDR2 YYREEE (reference sequence). The CDR3 protein is CASSFGSPTVQETQYF. For the CDR3, the DNA is TGTGCCAGCAGCTTCGGAAGCCCGACAGTCCAAGAGACCCAGTACTTC.

The V gene is TRBV7-2, the J gene TRBJ2-1; no firm D call. V dropped 2 bases and J dropped 2 bases, with 10 bases sitting between them. CDR3 length: 15 residues. Germline CDR1 SGHTA, CDR2 FQGNSA. The CDR3 sequence: CASSLLGDTYNEQFF. CDR3 bases: TGTGCCAGCAGCTTACTAGGCGACACCTACAATGAGCAGTTCTTC.

The chain recombines TRBV6-5 with TRBJ1-1, with D perhaps matching TRBD1 (5 bases). The V end lost 10 bases, the J end lost 7 bases, and 19 bases lay between the germline ends. This CDR3 spans 13 amino acids. Germline V lookup: CDR1 MNHEY, CDR2 SVGAGI. The CDR3 sequence is CATHRGGRGEAFF. The DNA of the CDR3 is TGTGCCACTCACCGGGGGGGACGGGGTGAAGCTTTCTTT.

Concerning this clone itself: The same CDR3 arises from other DNA sequences in this sample as well. J is TRBJ1-1 and V is TRBV29-1; D gene unclear. Germline V gene sequence: CDR1 SQVTM, CDR2 ANQGSEA. The CDR3 is made up of 12 amino acids. Between the trimmed V and J ends, which lost 3 bases and 2 bases, there was a span of 7 bases. In DNA, the CDR3 is TGCAGCGTTGATCGGGGTAACACTGAAGCTTTCTTT. Encoded protein: CSVDRGNTEAFF.

This chain uses TRBV6-1 with TRBJ1-2, with TRBD1 as a possible D gene (5 bases). The V end was cut by 6 bases, the J end by 3 bases, with 17 bases between. The germline gives CDR1 MNHNS, CDR2 SASEGT. The CDR3 contains 15 residues. CDR3 sequence (DNA): TGTGCCAGCAGCGAAAGGGTAGGGACTTACTATGGCTACACCTTC. Translating gives CASSERVGTYYGYTF.

This clone was seen once. The chain uses TRBV18 and TRBJ2-7; D is uncertain. This CDR3 is built from 14 residues. Germline-derived CDR1 and CDR2 are KGHSH and LQKENI. Trimming took off 2 bases at V and 4 bases at J, with 12 bases between the two ends. The CDR3 nucleotides read TGTGCCAGCTCACCAGACATTGCTACGTACGAGCAGTACTTC. It encodes CASSPDIATYEQYF. Complete variable domain (other parts from reference TRBV18 and TRBJ2-7): NAGVMQNPRHLVRRRGQEARLRCSPMKGHSHVYWYRQLPEEGLKFMVYLQKENIIDESGMPKERFSAEFPKEGPSILRIQQVVRGDSAAYFCASSPDIATYEQYFGPGTRLTVT.

The gene calls are TRBV11-2 and TRBJ1-1; D possibly corresponds to TRBD1 (5 bases). Trimming removed 2 bases from V and 5 bases from J, with 15 bases in between. Germline V gives CDR1 SGHAT, CDR2 FQNNGV. The CDR3 contains 15 residues. CDR3 loop: CASSLTAGLRTEAFF. DNA of the CDR3: TGTGCCAGCAGCTTAACGGCGGGGCTAAGGACTGAAGCTTTCTTT.

This clone showed up just once. This chain uses TRBV21-1 with TRBJ2-4; the table's D call TRBD2 went unverified against the DNA. TRBV21-1 is designated a pseudogene. This CDR3 spans 20 amino acids. The CDR3 DNA reads TGTGCCAGCAGCACAAAGCGGACTAGCGGGAGAGGAGGTGAGAAAAACATTCAGTACTTC. This encodes CASSTKRTSGRGGEKNIQYF.

The V gene is TRBV5-1, the J gene TRBJ2-3; a weak D match, TRBD1 (6 bases). CDR1 is SGHRS, CDR2 YFSETQ, per germline. The CDR3 is 14 residues long. Trimming took 3 bases from V and 6 from J, leaving 14 bases between them. CDR3 in amino acids: CASSSGTNHDTQYF. In DNA, the CDR3 is TGCGCCAGCAGCTCAGGGACAAACCATGATACGCAGTATTTT. The whole variable domain, filled in from reference TRBV5-1 and TRBJ2-3, reads KAGVTQTPRYLIKTRGQQVTLSCSPISGHRSVSWYQQTPGQGLQFLFEYFSETQRNKGNFPGRFSGRQFSNSRSEMNVSTLELGDSALYLCASSSGTNHDTQYFGPGTRLTVL.

The chain couples TRBV5-4 to TRBJ2-2, with a possible D match to TRBD2 (6 bases). The V gene lost 2 bases and the J gene lost 3 bases, with 11 bases spanning the gap. The CDR3 totals 15 residues. The germline gives CDR1 SGHNT, CDR2 YYREEE (reference sequence). CDR3 sequence reads: CASSFPGEDTGELFF. Here the CDR3 DNA reads TGTGCCAGCAGCTTCCCGGGAGAGGACACCGGGGAGCTGTTTTTT.

The rearrangement joins TRBV18 to TRBJ2-7, with D perhaps matching TRBD1 or TRBD2 (5 bases each). V lost 3 bases to trimming and J lost 2 bases, with 17 bases between them. This CDR3 comprises 16 residues. Germline assignment: CDR1 KGHSH and CDR2 LQKENI. This CDR3 is CASSPGAPRGTYEQYF. CDR3 nucleotide sequence: TGTGCCAGCTCACCCGGGGCACCTCGTGGCACCTACGAGCAGTACTTC.

This clone is a singleton in its sample. This chain joins TRBV5-6 and TRBJ1-4; possibly TRBD1 for D (6 bases). Germline loops: CDR1 SGHDT, CDR2 YYEEEE. The V gene lost 4 bases and the J gene lost 7 bases, with 17 bases spanning the gap. The length of the CDR3 is 15 residues. CDR3 in amino acids: CASSGSAGAGEKLFF. CDR3 nucleotides: TGTGCCAGCAGCGGGAGCGCGGGGGCGGGTGAAAAACTGTTTTTT.

J is TRBJ2-3 and V is TRBV6-5; 8 bases align to TRBD1. CDR3 length equals 13 residues. V lost 5 bases, J lost 10 bases, and 8 bases stayed unmatched. CDR1 is MNHEY and CDR2 is SVGAGI in the germline V gene. CDR3 DNA sequence: TGTGCCAGCAGTGGCCCGGACAGGGCTTCGCAGTATTTT. Translation gives CASSGPDRASQYF.